This T cell receptor (beta chain) was sequenced during a study of regulatory T cells in long-lasting Graves disease. Broader study findings: Segments TRBV28, TRBJ1-2 and TRBJ2-5 showed preferential usage in persistent disease. Relative to new patients (under 1,000), persistent patients exhibited greater sharing of public clonotypes (approximately 2,700).

Arm-PCR of CDR3 regions and iRepertoire HTBI primers were used to build TCR beta libraries. TCRdb analysed the multiplex PCR reads with MiXCR anew, one entry per CDR3 protein. The sample has about 320,000 distinct CDR3 sequences; 15% to 20% are singletons. The time point: newly diagnosed GD, antithyroid drugs for less than 3 months. The TCR library was made from RNA extracted from PBMCs. Germline values: CDR1 MNHNS, CDR2 SASEGT. Between the trimmed V and J ends, which lost 7 bases and 7 bases, there was a span of 20 bases. CDR3 size: 15 residues. In the case of this clonotype: Its specificity is unknown. A far larger clone is only one base removed, so a read error is likely.

Sequences were derived from peripheral blood mononuclear cells (PBMCs), sampled at new diagnosis, from a patient treated with antithyroid drugs. This sequence originates from a female donor with Graves disease. V and J are TRBV6-1 and TRBJ2-1; D is perhaps TRBD1 (6 bases). The chain's CDR3 is CASKKDSGSWNEQFF. Written as DNA, the CDR3 is TGTGCCAGCAAAAAGGACAGTGGGTCTTGGAATGAGCAGTTCTTC.